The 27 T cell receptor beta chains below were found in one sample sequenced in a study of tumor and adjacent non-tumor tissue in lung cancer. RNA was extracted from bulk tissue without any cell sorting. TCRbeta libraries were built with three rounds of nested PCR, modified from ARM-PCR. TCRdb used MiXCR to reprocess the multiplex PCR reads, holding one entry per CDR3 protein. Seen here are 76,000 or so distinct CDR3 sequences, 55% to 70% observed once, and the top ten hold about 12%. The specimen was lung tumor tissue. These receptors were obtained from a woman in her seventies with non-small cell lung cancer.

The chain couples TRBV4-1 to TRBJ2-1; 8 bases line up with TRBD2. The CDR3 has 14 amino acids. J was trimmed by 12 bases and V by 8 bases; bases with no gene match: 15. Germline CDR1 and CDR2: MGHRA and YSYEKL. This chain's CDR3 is CASRPGGEDGVQFF. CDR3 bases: TGCGCCAGCCGCCCGGGGGGGGAGGATGGTGTGCAGTTCTTC.

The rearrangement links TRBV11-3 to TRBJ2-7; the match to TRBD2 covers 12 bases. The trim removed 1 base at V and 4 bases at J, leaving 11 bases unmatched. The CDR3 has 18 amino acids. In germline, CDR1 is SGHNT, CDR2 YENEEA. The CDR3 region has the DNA TGTGCCAGCAGCTTAGTTTTGACTAGCGGGGGATTGATATACGAGCAGTACTTC. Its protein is CASSLVLTSGGLIYEQYF.

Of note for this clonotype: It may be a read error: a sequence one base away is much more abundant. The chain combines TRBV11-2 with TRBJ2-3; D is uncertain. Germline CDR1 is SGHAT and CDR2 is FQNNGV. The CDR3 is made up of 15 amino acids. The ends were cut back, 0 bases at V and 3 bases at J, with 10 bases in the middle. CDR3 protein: CASSLDPFWTDTQYF. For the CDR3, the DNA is TGTGCCAGCAGCTTAGACCCCTTCTGGACAGATACGCAGTATTTT.

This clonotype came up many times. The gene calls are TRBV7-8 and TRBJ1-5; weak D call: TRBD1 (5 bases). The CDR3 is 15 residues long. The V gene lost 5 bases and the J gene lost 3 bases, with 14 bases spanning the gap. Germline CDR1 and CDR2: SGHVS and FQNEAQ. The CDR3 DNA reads TGTGCCAGCAGCCAAACCCCGGGGCCCAATCAGCCCCAGCATTTT. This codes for CASSQTPGPNQPQHF.

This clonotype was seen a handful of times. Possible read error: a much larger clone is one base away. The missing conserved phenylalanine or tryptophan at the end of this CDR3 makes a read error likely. The CDR3 protein is CASSLEAGSSYEQYS. As DNA, the CDR3 is TGTGCCAGCAGTTTAGAGGCGGGGTCCTCCTACGAGCAGTACTCC. The gene calls are TRBV28 and TRBJ2-7, with D tentatively TRBD2 (6 bases). Trimming stripped 2 bases from V and 0 bases from J, with 11 bases between. The V gene's germline CDR1 is MDHEN and CDR2 SYDVKM. The CDR3 is 15 residues long.

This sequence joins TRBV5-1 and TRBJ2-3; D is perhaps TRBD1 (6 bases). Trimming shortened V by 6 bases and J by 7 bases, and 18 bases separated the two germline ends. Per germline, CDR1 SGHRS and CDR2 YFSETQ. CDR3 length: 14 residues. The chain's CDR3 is CASNFARGTNTQYF. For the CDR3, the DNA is TGCGCCAGCAACTTTGCCAGGGGAACAAATACGCAGTATTTT.

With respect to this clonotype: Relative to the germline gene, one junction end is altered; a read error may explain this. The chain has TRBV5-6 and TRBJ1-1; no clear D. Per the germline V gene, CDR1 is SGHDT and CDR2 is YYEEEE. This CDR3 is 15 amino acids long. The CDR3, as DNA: TGTGTAAGCAGCTCGTACGGCCTCTTGAACAGTGAAGCTTTCTTT. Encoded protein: CVSSSYGLLNSEAFF.

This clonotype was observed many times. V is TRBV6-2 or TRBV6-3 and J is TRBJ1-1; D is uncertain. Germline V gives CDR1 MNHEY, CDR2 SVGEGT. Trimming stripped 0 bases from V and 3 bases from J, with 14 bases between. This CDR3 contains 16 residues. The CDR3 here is CASSYSLSGWDTEAFF. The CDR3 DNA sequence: TGTGCCAGCAGTTACTCGTTGTCAGGATGGGACACTGAAGCTTTCTTT.

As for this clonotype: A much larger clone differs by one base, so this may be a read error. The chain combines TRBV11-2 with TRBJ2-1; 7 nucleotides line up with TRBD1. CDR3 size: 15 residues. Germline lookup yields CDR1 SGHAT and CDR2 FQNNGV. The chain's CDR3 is CASSIRGTVYNEQLF. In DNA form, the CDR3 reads TGTGCCAGCAGCATCAGAGGGACAGTTTACAATGAGCAGTTATTC. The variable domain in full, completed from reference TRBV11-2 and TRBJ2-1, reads EAGVAQSPRYKIIEKRQSVAFWCNPISGHATLYWYQQILGQGPKLLIQFQNNGVVDDSQLPKDRFSAERLKGVDSTLKIQPAKLEDSAVYLCASSIRGTVYNEQLFGPGTRLTVL.

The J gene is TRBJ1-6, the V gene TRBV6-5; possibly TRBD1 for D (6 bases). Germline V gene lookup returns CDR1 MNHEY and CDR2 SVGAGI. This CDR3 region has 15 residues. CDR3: CISSFQGKGNSPLHF. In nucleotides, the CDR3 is TGTATCAGCAGTTTCCAGGGGAAGGGTAATTCACCCCTCCACTTT.

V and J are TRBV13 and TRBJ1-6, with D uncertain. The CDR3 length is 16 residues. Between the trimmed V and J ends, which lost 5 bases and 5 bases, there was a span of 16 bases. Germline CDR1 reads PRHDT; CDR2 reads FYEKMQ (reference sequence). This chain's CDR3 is CASSPASGKHNSPLHF. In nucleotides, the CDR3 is TGTGCCAGCAGCCCCGCCTCAGGAAAACATAATTCACCCCTCCACTTT.

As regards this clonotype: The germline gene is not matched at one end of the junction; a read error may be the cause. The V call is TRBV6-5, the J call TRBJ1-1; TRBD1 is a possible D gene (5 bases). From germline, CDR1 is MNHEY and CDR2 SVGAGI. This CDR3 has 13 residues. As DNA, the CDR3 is TGTACCAGTAGCCCCAATTACAGGATTGAAGCTTTCTTT. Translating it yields CTSSPNYRIEAFF.

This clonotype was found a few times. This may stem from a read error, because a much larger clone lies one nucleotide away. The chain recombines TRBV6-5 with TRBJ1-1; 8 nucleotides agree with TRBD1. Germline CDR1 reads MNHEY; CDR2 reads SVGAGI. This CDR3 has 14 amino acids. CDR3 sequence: CASTSWTGNTETFF. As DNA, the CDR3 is TGTGCCAGCACCTCCTGGACAGGGAACACTGAAACTTTCTTT.

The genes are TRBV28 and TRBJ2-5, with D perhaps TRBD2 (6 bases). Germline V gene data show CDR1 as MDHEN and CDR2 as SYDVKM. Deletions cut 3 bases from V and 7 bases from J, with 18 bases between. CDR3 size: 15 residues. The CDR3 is CASSLRQEGLGTQYF. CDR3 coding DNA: TGTGCCAGCAGTTTGCGGCAGGAGGGCCTCGGGACCCAGTACTTC.

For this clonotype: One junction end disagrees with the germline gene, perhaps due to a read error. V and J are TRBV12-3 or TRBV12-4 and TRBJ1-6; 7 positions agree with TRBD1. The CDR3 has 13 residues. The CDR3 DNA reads TGTGCCAGCAGTCGGGACAGCGTTTCACCCCCCCACTTT. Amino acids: CASSRDSVSPPHF.

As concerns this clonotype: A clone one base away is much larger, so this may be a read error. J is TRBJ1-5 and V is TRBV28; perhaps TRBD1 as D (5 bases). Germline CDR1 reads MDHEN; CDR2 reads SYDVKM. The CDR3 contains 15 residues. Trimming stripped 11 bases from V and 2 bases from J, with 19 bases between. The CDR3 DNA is TGTGCCCGCGGGCTCGGGGGTGACGGCAATCAGCCCCAGCATTTT. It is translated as CARGLGGDGNQPQHF.

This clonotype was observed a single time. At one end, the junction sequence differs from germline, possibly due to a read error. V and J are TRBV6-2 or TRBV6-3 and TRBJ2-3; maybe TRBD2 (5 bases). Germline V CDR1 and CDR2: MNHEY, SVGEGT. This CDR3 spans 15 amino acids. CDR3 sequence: CASSYSEEMQDMQYF. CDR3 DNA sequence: TGTGCCAGCAGTTATTCGGAGGAGATGCAAGATATGCAGTATTTT.

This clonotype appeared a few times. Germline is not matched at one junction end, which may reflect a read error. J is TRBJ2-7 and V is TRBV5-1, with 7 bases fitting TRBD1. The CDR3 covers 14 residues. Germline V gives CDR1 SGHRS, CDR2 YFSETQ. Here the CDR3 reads CGSSSLDRDDEQYF. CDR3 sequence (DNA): TGCGGCAGCAGCTCTCTCGACAGGGATGACGAGCAGTACTTC.

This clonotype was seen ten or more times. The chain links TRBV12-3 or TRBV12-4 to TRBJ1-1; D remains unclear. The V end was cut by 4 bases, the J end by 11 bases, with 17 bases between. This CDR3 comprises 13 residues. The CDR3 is CASSSQPGTGAFF. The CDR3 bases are TGTGCCAGCAGTTCCCAGCCGGGCACTGGGGCTTTCTTT.

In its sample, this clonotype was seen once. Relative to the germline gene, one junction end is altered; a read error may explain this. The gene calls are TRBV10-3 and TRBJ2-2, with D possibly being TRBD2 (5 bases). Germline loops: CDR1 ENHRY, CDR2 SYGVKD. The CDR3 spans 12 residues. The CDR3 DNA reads TGTGCCATCAGGAGGCTAGCCGGAGAGCCGTTTTTT. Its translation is CAIRRLAGEPFF.

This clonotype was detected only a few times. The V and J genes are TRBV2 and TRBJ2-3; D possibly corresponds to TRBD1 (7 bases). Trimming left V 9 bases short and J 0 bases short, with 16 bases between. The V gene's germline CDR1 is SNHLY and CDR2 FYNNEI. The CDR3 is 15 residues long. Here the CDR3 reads CASAGGTSSTDTQYF. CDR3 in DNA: TGTGCCAGTGCAGGGGGGACTTCCAGCACAGATACGCAGTATTTT.

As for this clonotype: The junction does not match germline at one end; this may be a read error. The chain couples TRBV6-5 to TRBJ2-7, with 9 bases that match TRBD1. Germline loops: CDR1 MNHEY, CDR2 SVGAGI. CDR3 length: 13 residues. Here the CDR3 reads CAATGQGRIERSF. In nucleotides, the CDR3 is TGTGCCGCCACGGGACAGGGTCGCATCGAGCGGAGCTTC.

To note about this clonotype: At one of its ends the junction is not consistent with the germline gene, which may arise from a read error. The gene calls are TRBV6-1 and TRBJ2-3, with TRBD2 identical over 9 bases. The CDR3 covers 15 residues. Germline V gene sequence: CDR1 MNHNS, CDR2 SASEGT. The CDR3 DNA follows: TGTGCCAGCATGGGACTAGCAGGACTCACAGATACACAGTATTTT. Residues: CASMGLAGLTDTQYF.

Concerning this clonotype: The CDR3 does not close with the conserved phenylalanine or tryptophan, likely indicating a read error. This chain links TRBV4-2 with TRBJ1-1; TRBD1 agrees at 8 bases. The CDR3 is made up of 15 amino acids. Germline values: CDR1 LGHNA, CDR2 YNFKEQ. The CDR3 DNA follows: TGTGCCAGCAGTCAAGTGGCAGGGGGCAACACTGAAGCTTTCATT. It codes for CASSQVAGGNTEAFI.

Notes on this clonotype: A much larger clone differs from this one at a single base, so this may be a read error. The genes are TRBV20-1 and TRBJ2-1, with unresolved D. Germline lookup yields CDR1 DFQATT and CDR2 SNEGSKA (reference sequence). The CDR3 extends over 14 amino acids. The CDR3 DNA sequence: TGCAGTGCAAACTCCGGGCATAGAGTCGATGAGCATTTCTTC. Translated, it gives CSANSGHRVDEHFF.

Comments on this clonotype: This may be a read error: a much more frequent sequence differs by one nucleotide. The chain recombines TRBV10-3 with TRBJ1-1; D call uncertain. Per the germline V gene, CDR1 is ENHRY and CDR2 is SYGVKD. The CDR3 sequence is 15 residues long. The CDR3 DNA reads TGTGCCATCAGTGCCGAGAGGGAAGAGAACATTGAAGCTTTCTTT. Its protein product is CAISAEREENIEAFF.

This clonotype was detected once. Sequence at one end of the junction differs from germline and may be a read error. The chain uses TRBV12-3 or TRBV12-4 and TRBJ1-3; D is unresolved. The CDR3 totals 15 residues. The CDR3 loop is CAISRRADFGNTIYF. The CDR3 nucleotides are TGTGCCATCAGTCGGAGGGCTGACTTTGGAAACACCATATATTTT.